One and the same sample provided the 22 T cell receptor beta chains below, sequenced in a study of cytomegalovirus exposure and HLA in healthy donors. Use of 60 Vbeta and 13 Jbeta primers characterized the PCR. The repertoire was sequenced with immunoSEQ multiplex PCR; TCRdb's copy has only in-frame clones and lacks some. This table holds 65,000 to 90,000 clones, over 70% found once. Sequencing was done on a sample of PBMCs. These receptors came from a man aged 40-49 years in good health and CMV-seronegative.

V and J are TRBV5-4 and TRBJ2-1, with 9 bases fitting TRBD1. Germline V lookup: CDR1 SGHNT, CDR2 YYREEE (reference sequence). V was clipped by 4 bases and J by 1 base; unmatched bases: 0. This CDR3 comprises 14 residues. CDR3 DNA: TGTGCCAGCAGCGGACAGGGGTCCTACAATGAGCAGTTCTTC. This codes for CASSGQGSYNEQFF.

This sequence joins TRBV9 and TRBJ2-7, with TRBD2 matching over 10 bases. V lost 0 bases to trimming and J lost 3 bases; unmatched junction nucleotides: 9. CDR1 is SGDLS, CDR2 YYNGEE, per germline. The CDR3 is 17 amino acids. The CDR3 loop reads CASSVAPSGGRSYEQYF. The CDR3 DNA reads TGTGCCAGCAGCGTAGCCCCTAGCGGGGGACGAAGCTACGAGCAGTACTTC. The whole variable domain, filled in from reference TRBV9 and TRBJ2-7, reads DSGVTQTPKHLITATGQRVTLRCSPRSGDLSVYWYQQSLDQGLQFLIQYYNGEERAKGNILERFSAQQFPDLHSELNLSSLELGDSALYFCASSVAPSGGRSYEQYFGPGTRLTVT.

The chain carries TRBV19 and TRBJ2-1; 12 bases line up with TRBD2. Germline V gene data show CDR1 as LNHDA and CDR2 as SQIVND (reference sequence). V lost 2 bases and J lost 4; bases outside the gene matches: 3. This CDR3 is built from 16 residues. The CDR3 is CASSIRTSGVYNEQFF. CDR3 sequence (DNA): TGTGCCAGTAGTATAAGGACTAGCGGGGTGTACAATGAGCAGTTCTTC.

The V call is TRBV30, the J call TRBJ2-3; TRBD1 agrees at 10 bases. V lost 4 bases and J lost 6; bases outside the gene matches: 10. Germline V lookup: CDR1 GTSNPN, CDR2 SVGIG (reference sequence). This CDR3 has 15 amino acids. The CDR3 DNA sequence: TGTGCCTGGACCCCGACAGGGGGCGTATGGGATACGCAGTATTTT. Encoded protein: CAWTPTGGVWDTQYF.

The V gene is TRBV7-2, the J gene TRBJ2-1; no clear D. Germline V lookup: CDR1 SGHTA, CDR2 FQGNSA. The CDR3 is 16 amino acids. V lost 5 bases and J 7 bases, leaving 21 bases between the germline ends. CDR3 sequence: CASSPSGSFTKNEQFF. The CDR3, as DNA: TGTGCCAGCAGCCCCTCAGGTTCGTTCACGAAGAATGAGCAGTTCTTC.

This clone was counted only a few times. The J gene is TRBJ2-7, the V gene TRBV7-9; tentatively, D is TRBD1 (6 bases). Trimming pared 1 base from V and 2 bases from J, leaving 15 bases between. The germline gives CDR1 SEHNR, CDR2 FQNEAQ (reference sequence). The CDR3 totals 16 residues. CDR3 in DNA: TGTGCCAGCAGCTTAGGGGGAAGGGACAATACCTACGAGCAGTACTTC. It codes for CASSLGGRDNTYEQYF.

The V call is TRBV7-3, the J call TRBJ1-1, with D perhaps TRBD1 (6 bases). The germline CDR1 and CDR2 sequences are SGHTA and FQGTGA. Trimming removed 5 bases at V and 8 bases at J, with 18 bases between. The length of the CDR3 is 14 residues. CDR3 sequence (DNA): TGTGCCAGCAGCCAAGGGGGTGACGGGACCGAAGCTTTCTTT. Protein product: CASSQGGDGTEAFF.

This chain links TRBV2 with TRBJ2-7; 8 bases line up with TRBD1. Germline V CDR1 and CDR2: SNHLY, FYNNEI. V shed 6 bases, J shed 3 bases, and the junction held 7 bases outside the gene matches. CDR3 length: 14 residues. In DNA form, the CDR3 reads TGTGCCAGCAGGGACAGGGACCTCCACTACGAGCAGTACTTC. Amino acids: CASRDRDLHYEQYF.

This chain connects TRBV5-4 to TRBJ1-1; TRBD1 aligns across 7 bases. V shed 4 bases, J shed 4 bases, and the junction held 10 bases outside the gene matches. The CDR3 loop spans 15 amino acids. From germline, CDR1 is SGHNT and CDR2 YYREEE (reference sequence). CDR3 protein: CASSPRQGGITEAFF. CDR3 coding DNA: TGTGCCAGCAGCCCGAGACAGGGCGGGATCACTGAAGCTTTCTTT.

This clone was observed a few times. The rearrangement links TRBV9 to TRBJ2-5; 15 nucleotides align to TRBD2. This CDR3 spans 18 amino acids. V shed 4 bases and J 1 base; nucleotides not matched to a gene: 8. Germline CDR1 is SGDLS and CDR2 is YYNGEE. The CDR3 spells CASSRGLAGGLLQETQYF. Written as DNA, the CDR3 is TGTGCCAGCAGCCGGGGACTAGCGGGGGGCCTACTCCAAGAGACCCAGTACTTC.

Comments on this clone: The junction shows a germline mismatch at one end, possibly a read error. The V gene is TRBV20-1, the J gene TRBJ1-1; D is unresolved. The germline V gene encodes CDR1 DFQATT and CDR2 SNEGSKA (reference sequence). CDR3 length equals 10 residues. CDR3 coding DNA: TGTAGAGCGACGAACACTGAAGCTTTCTTT. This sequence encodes CRATNTEAFF.

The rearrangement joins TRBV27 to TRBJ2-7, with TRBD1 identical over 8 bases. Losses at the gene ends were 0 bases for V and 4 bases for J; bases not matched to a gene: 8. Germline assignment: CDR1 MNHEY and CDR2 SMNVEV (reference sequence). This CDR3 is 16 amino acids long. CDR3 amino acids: CASSLSMGQGAYEQYF. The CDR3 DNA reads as TGTGCCAGCAGTTTATCGATGGGGCAGGGGGCATACGAGCAGTACTTC.

The CDR3 DNA follows: TGTGCCAGCAGCTTGGACGGTCCTCGAGAGTACTTC. Its translation is CASSLDGPREYF. The chain has TRBV5-4 and TRBJ2-7; D is unresolved. The CDR3 sequence is 12 residues long. Germline V gives CDR1 SGHNT, CDR2 YYREEE (reference sequence). Trimming shortened V by 0 bases and J by 11 bases, and 12 bases separated the two germline ends.

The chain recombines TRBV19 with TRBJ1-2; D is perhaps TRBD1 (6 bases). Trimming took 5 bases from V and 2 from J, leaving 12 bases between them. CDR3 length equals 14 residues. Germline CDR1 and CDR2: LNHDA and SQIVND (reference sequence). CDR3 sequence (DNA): TGTGCCAGTAGTGGCGACAGGAGAAACTATGGCTACACCTTC. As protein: CASSGDRRNYGYTF.

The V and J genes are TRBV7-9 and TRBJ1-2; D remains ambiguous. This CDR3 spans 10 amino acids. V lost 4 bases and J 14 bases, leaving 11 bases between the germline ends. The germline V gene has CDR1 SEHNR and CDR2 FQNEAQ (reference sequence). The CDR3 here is CASSSTARTF. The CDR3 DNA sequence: TGTGCCAGCAGCTCTACGGCCAGGACCTTC.

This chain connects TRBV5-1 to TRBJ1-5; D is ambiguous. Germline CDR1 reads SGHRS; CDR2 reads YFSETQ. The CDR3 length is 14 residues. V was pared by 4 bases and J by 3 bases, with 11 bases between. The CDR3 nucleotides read TGCGCCAGCAGCCCCGCGGGGTCCAATCAGCCCCAGCATTTT. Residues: CASSPAGSNQPQHF.

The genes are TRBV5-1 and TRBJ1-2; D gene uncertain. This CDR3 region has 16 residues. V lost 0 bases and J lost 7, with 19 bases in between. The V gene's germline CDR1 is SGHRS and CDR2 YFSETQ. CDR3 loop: CASSLAGEAKIVGYTF. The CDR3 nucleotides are TGCGCCAGCAGCTTGGCCGGAGAGGCCAAAATCGTTGGCTACACCTTC. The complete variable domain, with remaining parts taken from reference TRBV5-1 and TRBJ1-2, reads KAGVTQTPRYLIKTRGQQVTLSCSPISGHRSVSWYQQTPGQGLQFLFEYFSETQRNKGNFPGRFSGRQFSNSRSEMNVSTLELGDSALYLCASSLAGEAKIVGYTFGSGTRLTVV.

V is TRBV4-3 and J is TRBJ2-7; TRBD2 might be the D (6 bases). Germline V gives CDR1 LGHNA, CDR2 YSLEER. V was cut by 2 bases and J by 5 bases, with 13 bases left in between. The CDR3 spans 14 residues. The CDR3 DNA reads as TGCGCCAGCAGCCAAACGAGGGAGGTGCACGAGCAGTACTTC. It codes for CASSQTREVHEQYF.

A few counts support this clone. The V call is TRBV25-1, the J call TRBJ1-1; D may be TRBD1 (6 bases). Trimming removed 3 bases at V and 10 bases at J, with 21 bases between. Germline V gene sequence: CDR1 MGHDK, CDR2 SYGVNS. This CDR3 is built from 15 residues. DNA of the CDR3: TGTGCCAGCAGTGACGTACAGGGACGTGGTCTTGGAGCTTTCTTT. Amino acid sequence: CASSDVQGRGLGAFF.

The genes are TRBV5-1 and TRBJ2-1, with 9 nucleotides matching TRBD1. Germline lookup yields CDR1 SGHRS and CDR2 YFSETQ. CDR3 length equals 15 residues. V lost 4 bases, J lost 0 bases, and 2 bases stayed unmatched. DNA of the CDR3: TGCGCCAGCAGCGTGACAGGGGGCTCCTACAATGAGCAGTTCTTC. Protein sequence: CASSVTGGSYNEQFF.

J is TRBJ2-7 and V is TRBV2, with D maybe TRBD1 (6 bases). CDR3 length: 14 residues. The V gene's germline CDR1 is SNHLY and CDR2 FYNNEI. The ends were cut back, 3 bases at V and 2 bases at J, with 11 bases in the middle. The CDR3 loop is CASSEGHSPYEQYF. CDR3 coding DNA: TGTGCCAGCAGTGAGGGACACAGTCCCTACGAGCAGTACTTC.

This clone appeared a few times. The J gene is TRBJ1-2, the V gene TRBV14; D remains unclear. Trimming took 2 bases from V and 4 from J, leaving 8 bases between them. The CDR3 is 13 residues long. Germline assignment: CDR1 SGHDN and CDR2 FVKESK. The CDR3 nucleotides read TGTGCCAGCAGCCAAAACATTGTCTATGGCTACACCTTC. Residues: CASSQNIVYGYTF.